The present entry profiles one T cell receptor beta chain with its context. TCRdb re-analysed the 5' RACE reads in MiXCR, keeping a single row per CDR3 protein. The table shows about 520,000 distinct CDR3 sequences, with less than 25% occurring only once. In germline, CDR1 is SGHKS, CDR2 YYEKEE (reference sequence). Trimming took 3 bases from V and 5 from J; bases not matched to a gene: 6. The CDR3 is 15 amino acids. The sample is drawn from a study of identical twins. The sample also formed part of further work on T cells expressing NK-cell markers. That paper adds: Sorting of alpha-beta TCR T cells alone was achieved in several experiments with an anti-gamma-delta TCR antibody. It is unclear if expanded NKG2C-expressing clones target HCMV antigens.

The specimen sequenced was CD4+ T cells sorted from blood. The receptor was isolated from a woman in her late teens or twenties in good health. This sequence joins TRBV5-5 and TRBJ1-2; 11 bases agree with TRBD1. The CDR3 loop is CASSWIGQGAYGYTF. DNA of the CDR3: TGTGCCAGCAGCTGGATAGGACAGGGGGCATATGGCTACACCTTC.